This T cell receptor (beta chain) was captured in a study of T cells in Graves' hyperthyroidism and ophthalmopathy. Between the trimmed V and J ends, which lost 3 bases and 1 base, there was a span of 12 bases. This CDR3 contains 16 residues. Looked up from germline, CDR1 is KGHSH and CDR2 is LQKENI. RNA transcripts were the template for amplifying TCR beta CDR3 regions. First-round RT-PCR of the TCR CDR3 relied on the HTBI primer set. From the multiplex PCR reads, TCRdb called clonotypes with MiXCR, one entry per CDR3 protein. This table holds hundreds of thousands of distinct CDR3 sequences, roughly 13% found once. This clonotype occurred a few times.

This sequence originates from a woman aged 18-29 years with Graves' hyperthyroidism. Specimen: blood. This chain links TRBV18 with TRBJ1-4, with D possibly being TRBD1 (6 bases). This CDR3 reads CASSPFMTGTNEKLFF. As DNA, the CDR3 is TGTGCCAGCTCACCCTTTATGACAGGAACTAATGAAAAACTGTTTTTT.